This passage covers 31 T cell receptor beta chains from one sample sequenced in a study of molecular identifiers for immune sequencing clone quantification. TCRdb used MiXCR to reprocess the PCR reads, holding one entry per CDR3 protein. The sample has some 650,000 distinct CDR3 sequences, just under 20% seen once. The sequenced sample was naive CD8+ T cells from blood, with Jurkat cell RNA spiked in. Subset denoted: FACS-sorted CD8+CD4-CCR7+CD45RA+ naive T cells. These receptors were obtained from a human donor in good health. Some libraries in this study had Jurkat cell RNA spiked in.

This clonotype was detected ten times or more. The CDR3 sequence is CASSLGPQGNTEAFF. CDR3 DNA sequence: TGTGCCAGCAGCTTAGGTCCGCAGGGAAACACTGAAGCTTTCTTT. The chain has TRBV7-6 and TRBJ1-1; tentatively, D is TRBD1 (5 bases). The CDR3 covers 15 residues. Germline V CDR1 and CDR2: SGHVS, FNYEAQ. V was pared by 1 base and J by 2 bases, with 11 bases between.

This sequence joins TRBV9 and TRBJ2-5; 12 nucleotides agree with TRBD2. The V and J ends lost 7 bases and 3 bases, in that order; junction bases with no gene match: 10. The CDR3 loop spans 16 amino acids. Germline CDR1 SGDLS, CDR2 YYNGEE. DNA of the CDR3: TGTGCCAGCCAGCCTCTGACTAGCGGGGGAGAAGAGACCCAGTACTTC. Its translation is CASQPLTSGGEETQYF.

This clonotype was seen more than once but under ten times. The chain employs TRBV4-1 and TRBJ2-7, with D perhaps matching TRBD1 (6 bases). Germline V gene data show CDR1 as MGHRA and CDR2 as YSYEKL. V lost 3 bases to trimming and J lost 4 bases, with 16 bases between them. This CDR3 is built from 15 residues. CDR3 amino acids: CASSHVSGERYEQYF. DNA of the CDR3: TGCGCCAGCAGCCATGTGTCAGGGGAAAGGTACGAGCAGTACTTC.

Only a few counts were recorded for this clonotype. The rearrangement joins TRBV27 to TRBJ2-7; TRBD2 aligns across 10 bases. From germline, CDR1 is MNHEY and CDR2 SMNVEV (reference sequence). This CDR3 spans 15 amino acids. V lost 6 bases, J lost 0 bases, and 5 bases stayed unmatched. The CDR3 loop is CASSFSGRSSYEQYF. CDR3 in DNA: TGTGCCAGCAGCTTTAGCGGGAGGAGCTCCTACGAGCAGTACTTC.

This clonotype has ten or more counts. The rearrangement uses TRBV5-1 and TRBJ1-1, with D perhaps matching TRBD1 (5 bases). The CDR3 consists of 14 residues. Looked up from germline, CDR1 is SGHRS and CDR2 is YFSETQ. V lost 6 bases and J 3 bases, leaving 15 bases between the germline ends. The CDR3 nucleotides read TGCGCCAGCACCTTTAACGAAGGGGACACTGAAGCTTTCTTT. It codes for CASTFNEGDTEAFF.

This rearrangement joins TRBV20-1 to TRBJ2-7; 9 nucleotides align to TRBD2. Germline values: CDR1 DFQATT, CDR2 SNEGSKA (reference sequence). The CDR3 loop spans 14 amino acids. With V trimmed by 4 bases and J by 3 bases, 7 bases remained unmatched. The CDR3 region is CSATARAGGYEQYF. The CDR3 nucleotides read TGCAGTGCTACTGCCCGAGCGGGAGGCTACGAGCAGTACTTC.

The V and J genes are TRBV30 and TRBJ1-1, with D maybe TRBD1 (5 bases). Trimming removed 2 bases from V and 3 bases from J, with 10 bases in between. Germline V gives CDR1 GTSNPN, CDR2 SVGIG (reference sequence). The CDR3 length is 13 residues. The DNA of the CDR3 is TGTGCCTGGAGTCCGGGGCTTGACACTGAAGCTTTCTTT. This codes for CAWSPGLDTEAFF.

Regarding this clonotype: A much larger clone is a single base away; this may be a read error. The gene calls are TRBV7-6 and TRBJ1-1; D gene uncertain. The CDR3 sequence is 13 residues long. The V gene's germline CDR1 is SGHVS and CDR2 FNYEAQ. The CDR3 nucleotides read TGTGCCAGCAGCTTAGGTTGGGGAGCTGAAGCTCTCTTT. Amino acid sequence: CASSLGWGAEALF.

V is TRBV29-1 and J is TRBJ1-2; 7 bases agree with TRBD1. Germline CDR1 and CDR2: SQVTM and ANQGSEA. The CDR3 runs to 15 residues. V shed 0 bases, J shed 2 bases, and the junction held 6 bases outside the gene matches. The CDR3 DNA follows: TGCAGCGTTGAAGATCCGGAAGGGGGCAACTATGGCTACACCTTC. It specifies CSVEDPEGGNYGYTF. The variable domain in full, with the rest retrieved from reference TRBV29-1 and TRBJ1-2, is SAVISQKPSRDICQRGTSLTIQCQVDSQVTMMFWYRQQPGQSLTLIATANQGSEATYESGFVIDKFPISRPNLTFSTLTVSNMSPEDSSIYLCSVEDPEGGNYGYTFGSGTRLTVV.

The table lists this clonotype with many counts. The chain combines TRBV20-1 with TRBJ2-7; D is unclear. The CDR3 has 16 amino acids. V lost 6 bases, J lost 3 bases, and 24 bases lay in between. Germline V gives CDR1 DFQATT, CDR2 SNEGSKA (reference sequence). CDR3 in DNA: TGCAGTGCAAACTACCGGGCCATCCATAGAGACTACGAGCAGTACTTC. Translating it yields CSANYRAIHRDYEQYF.

The table lists this clonotype with many counts. The gene calls are TRBV2 and TRBJ2-7; the D gene is possibly TRBD1 (5 bases). This CDR3 region has 15 residues. Germline CDR1 and CDR2: SNHLY and FYNNEI. V lost 5 bases, J lost 0 bases, and 14 bases lay in between. The CDR3 DNA follows: TGTGCCAGCAGTCCTATATACAGGAGCTCCTACGAGCAGTACTTC. Translation gives CASSPIYRSSYEQYF.

Worth noting for this clonotype: It may be a read error: a sequence one base away is much more abundant. This chain links TRBV19 with TRBJ2-7; D unresolved. CDR1 and CDR2 from the germline V gene are LNHDA and SQIVND (reference sequence). The length of the CDR3 is 13 residues. CDR3: CASSSLGSYKQYF. As DNA, the CDR3 is TGTGCCAGTAGTAGTCTGGGAAGCTACAAGCAGTACTTC. Filled out from reference TRBV19 and TRBJ2-7, the complete variable domain reads DGGITQSPKYLFRKEGQNVTLSCEQNLNHDAMYWYRQDPGQGLRLIYYSQIVNDFQKGDIAEGYSVSREKKESFPLTVTSAQKNPTAFYLCASSSLGSYKQYFGPGTRLTVT.

This clonotype was seen repeatedly, ten times or more. The chain combines TRBV28 with TRBJ2-3; 10 nucleotides line up with TRBD2. CDR1 and CDR2 from the germline V gene are MDHEN and SYDVKM. The CDR3 is 18 residues long. The V segment lost 8 bases and the J segment 4 bases; nucleotides outside the gene matches: 18. In nucleotides, the CDR3 is TGTGCCAGCTCCTTTCACCCTATGAGCGGGAGGGCTGCAGATACGCAGTATTTT. As protein: CASSFHPMSGRAADTQYF.

The J gene is TRBJ2-6, the V gene TRBV19, with 13 bases aligning to TRBD2. The germline V gene has CDR1 LNHDA and CDR2 SQIVND (reference sequence). V lost 5 bases and J lost 2; bases outside the gene matches: 6. The CDR3 loop spans 18 amino acids. Here the CDR3 reads CASSLLLAGGPGANVLTF. In DNA, the CDR3 is TGTGCCAGTAGTTTACTACTAGCGGGAGGGCCTGGGGCCAACGTCCTGACTTTC.

CDR3 region: CSAREEGFEQYF. The CDR3 DNA is TGCAGTGCTAGAGAGGAAGGGTTCGAGCAGTACTTC. V is TRBV20-1 and J is TRBJ2-7; no reliable D call. Trimming stripped 0 bases from V and 6 bases from J, with 9 bases between. CDR3 size: 12 residues. CDR1 is DFQATT, CDR2 SNEGSKA, per germline (reference sequence).

This clonotype was recorded at least ten times. The chain recombines TRBV28 with TRBJ2-3; the D is unclear. This CDR3 is built from 15 residues. CDR1 and CDR2 (germline): MDHEN, SYDVKM. The V and J ends lost 5 bases and 1 base respectively, with 13 bases between them. CDR3 DNA sequence: TGTGCCAGCAGTCGCCGACTTAGTGGCACAGATACGCAGTATTTT. It specifies CASSRRLSGTDTQYF.

This clonotype was seen repeatedly, ten times or more. The chain is built from TRBV20-1 and TRBJ2-3; 7 positions match TRBD2. The V gene's germline CDR1 is DFQATT and CDR2 SNEGSKA (reference sequence). The CDR3 has 14 amino acids. With 3 bases clipped from V and 0 bases from J, the junction kept 3 bases outside the gene matches. CDR3 residues: CSASGGVSTDTQYF. The CDR3 nucleotides read TGCAGTGCTAGTGGGGGGGTTAGCACAGATACGCAGTATTTT.

The CDR3 bases are TGCAGTGCTAGTCCCACCCCGGGACGCCACAATCAGCCCCAGCATTTT. This encodes CSASPTPGRHNQPQHF. The chain uses TRBV20-1 and TRBJ1-5; TRBD1 might be the D (5 bases). V was shortened by 3 bases and J by 3 bases, with 18 bases between the two germline ends. The CDR3 has 16 amino acids. The germline CDR1 and CDR2 sequences are DFQATT and SNEGSKA (reference sequence).

This clonotype was observed a handful of times. The chain combines TRBV7-9 with TRBJ2-2; possibly TRBD1 for D (5 bases). Germline assignment: CDR1 SEHNR and CDR2 FQNEAQ (reference sequence). CDR3 length equals 17 residues. V lost 0 bases and J lost 1, with 12 bases in between. The CDR3 here is CASSLAYGAGNTGELFF. The CDR3 DNA sequence: TGTGCCAGCAGCTTAGCCTATGGGGCAGGGAACACCGGGGAGCTGTTTTTT. The whole variable domain, filled in from reference TRBV7-9 and TRBJ2-2, reads DTGVSQNPRHKITKRGQNVTFRCDPISEHNRLYWYRQTLGQGPEFLTYFQNEAQLEKSRLLSDRFSAERPKGSFSTLEIQRTEQGDSAMYLCASSLAYGAGNTGELFFGEGSRLTVL.

The chain recombines TRBV29-1 with TRBJ1-2, with D possibly TRBD1 on 5 matching bases. Trimming removed 2 bases at V and 2 bases at J, with 9 bases between. CDR1 and CDR2 (germline): SQVTM, ANQGSEA. The CDR3 has 13 amino acids. CDR3 protein: CSVETGDNYGYTF. The CDR3 DNA follows: TGCAGCGTTGAAACAGGCGACAACTATGGCTACACCTTC.

This clonotype was detected many times. CDR3 in amino acids: CASSLAGGDYNSPLHF. CDR3 sequence (DNA): TGTGCCAGCAGCTTAGCAGGGGGCGATTATAATTCACCCCTCCACTTT. The J gene is TRBJ1-6, the V gene TRBV7-2; TRBD1 aligns across 7 bases. Germline CDR1 reads SGHTA; CDR2 reads FQGNSA. The CDR3 consists of 16 residues. The trim removed 0 bases at V and 4 bases at J, leaving 3 bases unmatched.

With regard to this clonotype: One end of the junction does not line up with germline, which may come from a read error. The CDR3 here is CASSLVVRFAETRYF. CDR3 sequence (DNA): TGTGCCAGCAGCTTAGTGGTCCGGTTTGCTGAGACCCGGTACTTC. This sequence joins TRBV7-9 and TRBJ2-5; D call uncertain. This CDR3 region has 15 residues. CDR1 and CDR2 (germline): SEHNR, FQNEAQ (reference sequence). The variable domain in full, completed from reference TRBV7-9 and TRBJ2-5, reads DTGVSQNPRHKITKRGQNVTFRCDPISEHNRLYWYRQTLGQGPEFLTYFQNEAQLEKSRLLSDRFSAERPKGSFSTLEIQRTEQGDSAMYLCASSLVVRFAETRYFGPGTRLLVL.

The table lists this clonotype with a few counts. The chain has TRBV3-2 and TRBJ1-1; the D call of TRBD1 is as the table states it, not checked on the DNA. TRBV3-2 is marked as a pseudogene. The CDR3 runs 16 residues. Here the CDR3 reads CASSQDEGQMNTEAFF. For the CDR3, the DNA is TGTGCCAGCAGCCAAGATGAGGGACAAATGAACACTGAAGCTTTCTTT.

Ten or more counts support this clonotype. CDR3 sequence: CASSLGEPRYNEQFF. The DNA of the CDR3 is TGTGCCAGCAGCTTAGGGGAACCCAGATACAATGAGCAGTTCTTC. J is TRBJ2-1 and V is TRBV7-9; D unclear. Trimming pared 1 base from V and 4 bases from J, leaving 11 bases between. From germline, CDR1 is SEHNR and CDR2 FQNEAQ (reference sequence). The CDR3 consists of 15 residues.

V is TRBV3-1 and J is TRBJ2-3, with 8 positions matching TRBD1. This CDR3 is 20 amino acids long. Trimming at V came to 1 base and at J to 1 base, leaving 16 bases not matched to a gene. Germline V CDR1 and CDR2: LGHDT, YNNKEL (reference sequence). The CDR3, as DNA: TGTGCCAGCAGCCAAGTTCAGGGGGCCACCCGAACCCCGGGCACAGATACGCAGTATTTT. Translating gives CASSQVQGATRTPGTDTQYF.

This clonotype was seen only a few times. The rearrangement uses TRBV27 and TRBJ2-7; 10 nucleotides line up with TRBD2. From germline, CDR1 is MNHEY and CDR2 SMNVEV (reference sequence). The V segment lost 2 bases and the J segment 2 bases; nucleotides outside the gene matches: 3. The CDR3 is 15 amino acids. This CDR3 is CASSLKGLATYEQYF. The CDR3 DNA is TGTGCCAGCAGTTTAAAGGGACTAGCGACCTACGAGCAGTACTTC.

Ten or more counts support this clonotype. The CDR3 is CASSYKDYEQYF. The CDR3, as DNA: TGTGCCAGCAGTTATAAGGACTACGAGCAGTACTTC. The chain couples TRBV6-2 or TRBV6-3 to TRBJ2-7; the D is unclear. This CDR3 spans 12 amino acids. Germline values: CDR1 MNHEY, CDR2 SVGEGT. The V end was cut by 3 bases, the J end by 3 bases, with 6 bases between.

In regard to this clonotype: A much larger clone sits a single nucleotide away, making a read error possible. This chain joins TRBV7-9 and TRBJ2-7, with D possibly matching TRBD1 (5 bases). Germline values: CDR1 SEHNR, CDR2 FQNEAQ (reference sequence). The CDR3 has 14 amino acids. Between the trimmed V and J ends, which lost 5 bases and 9 bases, there was a span of 20 bases. The CDR3 loop is CASSSPLDSKGQYF. CDR3 nucleotide sequence: TGTGCCAGCAGCAGCCCCCTCGACAGCAAGGGGCAGTACTTC. Based on the CDR3 plus reference TRBV7-9 and TRBJ2-7, the full variable domain is DTGVSQNPRHKITKRGQNVTFRCDPISEHNRLYWYRQTLGQGPEFLTYFQNEAQLEKSRLLSDRFSAERPKGSFSTLEIQRTEQGDSAMYLCASSSPLDSKGQYFGPGTRLTVT.

This clonotype was seen a handful of times. A much bigger clone sits one base away, suggesting this may be a read error. Here the CDR3 DNA reads TGTGCCAGCAGGGGGGCCGAGCGGTACTTC. Residues: CASRGAERYF. The chain has TRBV9 and TRBJ2-7; possible D gene TRBD1, 6 bases. Germline V gives CDR1 SGDLS, CDR2 YYNGEE. The CDR3 is made up of 10 amino acids.

This clonotype was seen more than once but under ten times. The V and J genes are TRBV19 and TRBJ2-2; 9 nucleotides match TRBD2. The trim removed 7 bases at V and 4 bases at J, leaving 7 bases unmatched. CDR1 LNHDA and CDR2 SQIVND come from the germline V gene (reference sequence). This CDR3 region has 15 residues. This chain's CDR3 is CASTLSGRGTGELFF. The CDR3 DNA reads TGTGCCAGTACCCTTAGCGGGAGAGGCACCGGGGAGCTGTTTTTT.

At least ten counts were recorded for this clonotype. The chain uses TRBV5-6 and TRBJ2-3, with D possibly being TRBD2 (5 bases). The CDR3 consists of 15 residues. Trimming removed 4 bases from V and 5 bases from J, with 17 bases in between. Germline CDR1 reads SGHDT; CDR2 reads YYEEEE. CDR3 protein: CASSRWSPEVDTQYF. As DNA, the CDR3 is TGTGCCAGCAGCCGGTGGTCCCCGGAGGTAGATACGCAGTATTTT.